This T cell receptor beta chain was captured by sequencing in a study of blood T cells in healthy people across ages. General study results and limits: It was found that TCR beta diversity correlated strongly with the percentage of naive T cells. Whereas aged donors had fewer naive CD4+ cells, long-lived donors had more of them and higher diversity.

A second PCR of 7 to 11 cycles used a sample-barcoded 5' primer and a J-beta primer mix. TCRdb reanalysed the 5' RACE reads using MiXCR and keeps one entry per CDR3 protein. Counted here are more than 800,000 distinct CDR3 sequences, 35% to 50% occurring once; the ten biggest clones make up 18%. Germline-derived CDR1 and CDR2 are LNHNV and YYDKDF (reference sequence). This CDR3 is 13 amino acids long. V lost 4 bases to trimming and J lost 3 bases, with 9 bases between them. In terms of origin and age, donors were healthy Caucasian individuals from Russia aged about 6 to 90. Total RNA was extracted at no less than 6 micrograms per sample. This clonotype was detected a few times. Its target is not known.

Specimen: blood. The source of this sequence is a woman aged 55-69 years in good health. The chain combines TRBV15 with TRBJ2-5; D is uncertain. The CDR3 sequence is CATSTGPEETQYF. CDR3 DNA sequence: TGTGCCACCAGCACCGGACCGGAAGAGACCCAGTACTTC.